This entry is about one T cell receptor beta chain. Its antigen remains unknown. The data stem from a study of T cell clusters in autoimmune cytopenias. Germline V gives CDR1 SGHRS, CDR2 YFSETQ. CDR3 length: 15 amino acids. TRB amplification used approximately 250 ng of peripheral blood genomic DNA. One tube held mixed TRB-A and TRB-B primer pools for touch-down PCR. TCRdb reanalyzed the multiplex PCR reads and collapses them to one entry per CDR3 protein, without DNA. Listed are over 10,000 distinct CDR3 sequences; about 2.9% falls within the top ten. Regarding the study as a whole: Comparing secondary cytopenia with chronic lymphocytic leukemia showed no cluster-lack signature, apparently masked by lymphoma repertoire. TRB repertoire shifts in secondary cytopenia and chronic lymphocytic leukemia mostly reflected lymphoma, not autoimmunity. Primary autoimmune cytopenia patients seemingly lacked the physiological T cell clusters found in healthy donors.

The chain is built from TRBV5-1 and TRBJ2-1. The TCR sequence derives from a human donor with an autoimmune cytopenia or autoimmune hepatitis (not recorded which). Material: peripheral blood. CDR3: CASSLGWNSYNEQFF. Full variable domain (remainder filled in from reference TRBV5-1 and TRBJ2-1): KAGVTQTPRYLIKTRGQQVTLSCSPISGHRSVSWYQQTPGQGLQFLFEYFSETQRNKGNFPGRFSGRQFSNSRSEMNVSTLELGDSALYLCASSLGWNSYNEQFFGPGTRLTVL.